This T cell receptor beta chain comes out of a study of cytomegalovirus exposure and HLA in healthy donors. The CDR3 sequence is 16 residues long. The V segment lost 6 bases and the J segment 3 bases; nucleotides outside the gene matches: 13. Germline CDR1 and CDR2: MNHEY and SMNVEV (reference sequence). Both 60 Vbeta primers and 13 Jbeta primers went into the PCR. Sequencing used immunoSEQ multiplex PCR; TCRdb keeps in-frame clones, though not all of them. Altogether some 120,000 clones are present, about 15% being singletons, with the ten largest covering roughly 2.7%. To note about this clone: Its antigen is undetermined.

The study, taken as a whole, reports: The likely explanation for a cluster of highly shared sequence variants was sequencing artifact. Many donors shared some public TCRs, even though most TCR sequences were rare.

The receptor comes from a female donor in good health and CMV-seropositive. The V gene is TRBV27, the J gene TRBJ2-7, with TRBD1 matching 8 bases. Sequencing was performed on PBMCs. The CDR3 is CASSQRQGATGYEQYF. In DNA form, the CDR3 reads TGTGCCAGCAGCCAAAGGCAGGGGGCGACCGGCTACGAGCAGTACTTC.